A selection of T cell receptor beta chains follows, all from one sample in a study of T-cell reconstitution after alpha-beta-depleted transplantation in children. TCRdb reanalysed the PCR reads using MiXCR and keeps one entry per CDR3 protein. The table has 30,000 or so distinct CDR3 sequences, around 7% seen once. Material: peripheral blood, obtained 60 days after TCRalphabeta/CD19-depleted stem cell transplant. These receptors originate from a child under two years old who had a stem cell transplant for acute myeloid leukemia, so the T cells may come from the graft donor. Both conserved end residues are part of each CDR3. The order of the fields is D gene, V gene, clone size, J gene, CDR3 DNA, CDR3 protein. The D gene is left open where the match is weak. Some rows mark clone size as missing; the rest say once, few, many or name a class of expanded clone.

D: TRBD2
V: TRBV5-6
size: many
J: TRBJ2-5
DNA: TGTGCCAGCAGCTTTCGGCGGGAGAGAGAGACCCAGTACTTC
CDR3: CASSFRRERETQYF

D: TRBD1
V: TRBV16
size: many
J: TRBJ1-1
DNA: TGTGCCAGCAGCCCCACTGGTGGGGGACAGACGACTTTCTTT
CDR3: CASSPTGGGQTTFF

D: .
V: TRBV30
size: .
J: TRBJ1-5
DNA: TGTGCCTGGAGCCACAGGAGCAATCAGCCCCAGCATTTT
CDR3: CAWSHRSNQPQHF

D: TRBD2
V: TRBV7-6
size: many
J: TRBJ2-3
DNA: TGTGCCAGCAGCTTACCGCTAGCGGGAGATGGCACAGATACGCAGTATTTT
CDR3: CASSLPLAGDGTDTQYF

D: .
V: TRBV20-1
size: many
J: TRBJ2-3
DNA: TGCAGTGCTAGAGATGGGAAGGGAATTCGCACAGATACGCAGTATTTT
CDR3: CSARDGKGIRTDTQYF

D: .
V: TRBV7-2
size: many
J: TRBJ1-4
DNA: TGTGCCAGCAGCTTAAGACGAACAGCAACTAATGAAAAACTGTTTTTT
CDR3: CASSLRRTATNEKLFF

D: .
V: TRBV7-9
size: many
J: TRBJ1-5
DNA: TGTGCCAGCAGCTTAGTGAATCAGCCCCAGCATTTT
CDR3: CASSLVNQPQHF

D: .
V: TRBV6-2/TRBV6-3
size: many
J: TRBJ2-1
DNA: TGTGCCAGCAGCTTCTCGTCACTAATGATAGGGGAGCAGTTCTTC
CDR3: CASSFSSLMIGEQFF

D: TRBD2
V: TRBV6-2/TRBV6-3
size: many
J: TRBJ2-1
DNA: TGTGCCAGCAGTTACGGGGGACTAGCGGACGTTCCTGGGGATGAGCAGTTCTTC
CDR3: CASSYGGLADVPGDEQFF

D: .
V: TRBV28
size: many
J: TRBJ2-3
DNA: TGTGCCAGCAGTTTGGTAGCGACAGATACGCAGTATTTT
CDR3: CASSLVATDTQYF

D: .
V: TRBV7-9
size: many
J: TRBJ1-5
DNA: TGTGCCAGCAGCGGGGGGCGGATGGAGCCCCAGCATTTT
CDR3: CASSGGRMEPQHF

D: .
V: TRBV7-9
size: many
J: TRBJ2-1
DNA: TGTGCCAGCAGCTTAGTAGGGACATCGGGAAATGAGCAGTTCTTC
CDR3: CASSLVGTSGNEQFF

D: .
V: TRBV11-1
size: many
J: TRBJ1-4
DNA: TGTGCCAGCAGCCGCATGGGGAAAACATCCATCCATAATGAAAAACTGTTTTTT
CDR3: CASSRMGKTSIHNEKLFF

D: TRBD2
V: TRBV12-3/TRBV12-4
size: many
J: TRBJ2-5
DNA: TGTGCCAGCAGTTCCGGACTAGCGGGCTTTGAGACCCAGTACTTC
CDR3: CASSSGLAGFETQYF

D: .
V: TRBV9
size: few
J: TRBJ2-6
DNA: TGTGCCAGCAGGGACCGGTTAGGAGGGGCCAACGTCCTGACTTTC
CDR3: CASRDRLGGANVLTF

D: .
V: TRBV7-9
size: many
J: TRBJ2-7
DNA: TGTGCCAGCAGACGGGAATACTTGGGGGCATCCTACGAGCAGTACTTC
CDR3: CASRREYLGASYEQYF

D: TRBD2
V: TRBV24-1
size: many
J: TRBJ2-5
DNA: TGTGCCACCAGTGATAGTAGCGGGAGTTGGGAGACCCAGTACTTC
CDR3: CATSDSSGSWETQYF

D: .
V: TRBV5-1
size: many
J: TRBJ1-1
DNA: TGCGCCAGCAGCTTGGTGGCGGCGAACACTGAAGCTTTCTTT
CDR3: CASSLVAANTEAFF

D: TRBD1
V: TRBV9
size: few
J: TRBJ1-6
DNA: TGTGCCAGCAGCGTAGGCGGAGAAAACAGGGGGCCTTCACCCCTCCACTTT
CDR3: CASSVGGENRGPSPLHF

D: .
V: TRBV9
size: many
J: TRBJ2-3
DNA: TGTGCCAGCAGCGTCACAGGGGACGGGGGGATAACGCAGTATTTT
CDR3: CASSVTGDGGITQYF

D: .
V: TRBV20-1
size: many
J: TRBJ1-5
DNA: TGCAGTGTTTACCGGGACGGATTATATAGCAATCAGCCCCAGCATTTT
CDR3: CSVYRDGLYSNQPQHF

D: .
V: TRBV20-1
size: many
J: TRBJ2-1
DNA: TGCAGTGCTAGTGAAGGAGGGGCTTCCTACAATGAGCAGTTCTTC
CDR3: CSASEGGASYNEQFF

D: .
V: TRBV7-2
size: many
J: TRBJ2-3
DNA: TGTGCCAGCATCCCAGACAGAACAGATACGCAGTATTTT
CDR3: CASIPDRTDTQYF

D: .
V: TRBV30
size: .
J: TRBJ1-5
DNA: TGTGCCTGGAGTGTCTCGGTTGCTAATCAGCCCCAGCATTTT
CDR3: CAWSVSVANQPQHF

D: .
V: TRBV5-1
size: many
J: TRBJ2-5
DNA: TGCGCCAGCAGCCGCCGCACAGGACTTGAAGAGACCCAGTACTTC
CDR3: CASSRRTGLEETQYF

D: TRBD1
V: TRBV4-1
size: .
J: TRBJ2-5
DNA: TGCGCCAGCAGCCAAGAGAGACGAGGGGGCGAGACCCAGTACTTC
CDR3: CASSQERRGGETQYF

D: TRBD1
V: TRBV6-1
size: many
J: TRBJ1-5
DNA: TGTGCCAGCAGGGACAGGGAAATACGCTATCAGCCCCAGCATTTT
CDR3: CASRDREIRYQPQHF

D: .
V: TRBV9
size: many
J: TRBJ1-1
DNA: TGTGCCAGCAGCGTAGGGGGGCGGACTGAAGCTTTCTTT
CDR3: CASSVGGRTEAFF

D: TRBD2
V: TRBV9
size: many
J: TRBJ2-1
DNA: TGTGCCAGCAGCCCCAGGACTAGCGGGTACAATGAGCAGTTCTTC
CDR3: CASSPRTSGYNEQFF

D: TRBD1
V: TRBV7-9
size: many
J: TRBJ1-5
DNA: TGTGCCAGCAGCTTACAGGGGGATAGCAATCAGCCCCAGCATTTT
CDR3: CASSLQGDSNQPQHF

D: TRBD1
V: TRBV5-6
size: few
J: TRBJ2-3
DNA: TGTGCCAGCAGCTTGGAGACAGGGATGGATGCAGATACGCAGTATTTT
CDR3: CASSLETGMDADTQYF

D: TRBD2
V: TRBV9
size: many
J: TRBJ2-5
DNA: TGTGCCAGCAGCCTCCTCACTAGCGGGATGGAGACCCAGTACTTC
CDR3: CASSLLTSGMETQYF

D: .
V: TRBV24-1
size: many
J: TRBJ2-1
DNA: TGTGCCACCAGTGACGAGAGGGCGGATGCACGGGATTTC
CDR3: CATSDERADARDF

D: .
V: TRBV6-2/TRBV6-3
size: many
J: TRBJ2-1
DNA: TGTGCCAGCAGTTACGCCAGGGGGACGGGGGATGAGCAGTTCTTC
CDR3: CASSYARGTGDEQFF

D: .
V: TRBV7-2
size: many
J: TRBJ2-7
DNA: TGTGCCAGCAGCTGGGGACTCGGAGAGCAGTACTTC
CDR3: CASSWGLGEQYF

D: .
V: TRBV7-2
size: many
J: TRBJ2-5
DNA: TGTGCCAGCAGCTTATGGGGGGGCGGGGAGACCCAGTACTTC
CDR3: CASSLWGGGETQYF

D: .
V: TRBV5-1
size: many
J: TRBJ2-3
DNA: TGCGCCAGCAGCACCTATTACAGGGAGCGGGCAGATACGCAGTATTTT
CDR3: CASSTYYRERADTQYF

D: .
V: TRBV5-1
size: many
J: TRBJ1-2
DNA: TGCGCCAGCGCGGGGGGGCGCGGCTACACCTTC
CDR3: CASAGGRGYTF

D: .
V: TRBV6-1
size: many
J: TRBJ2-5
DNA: TGTGCCAGCAGTGAACGAAGCAGGGTCCAAGAGACCCAGTACTTC
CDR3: CASSERSRVQETQYF

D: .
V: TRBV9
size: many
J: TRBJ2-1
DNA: TGTGCCAGCAGCGTAGTGCGTGATGAGCAGTTCTTC
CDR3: CASSVVRDEQFF

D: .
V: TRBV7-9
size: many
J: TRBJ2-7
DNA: TGTGCCAGCAGCCTCTCCTCCTACGAGCAGTACTTC
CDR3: CASSLSSYEQYF

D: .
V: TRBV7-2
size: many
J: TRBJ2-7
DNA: TGTGCCAGCAGCCCGCAAACCCCGCGATTAGCAACCTACGAGCAGTACTTC
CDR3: CASSPQTPRLATYEQYF

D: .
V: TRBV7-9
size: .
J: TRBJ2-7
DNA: TGTGCCAGCAGGCGAGCGGGCACCCGCTACGAGCAGTACTTC
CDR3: CASRRAGTRYEQYF

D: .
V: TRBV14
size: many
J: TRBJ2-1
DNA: TGTGCCAGCAGCCAAGACCAGGGGATTCGTTACAATGAGCAGTTCTTC
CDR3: CASSQDQGIRYNEQFF

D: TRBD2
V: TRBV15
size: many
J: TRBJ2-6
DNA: TGTGCCACCAGCGGGAGGGGCTCTGGGGCCAACGTCCTGACTTTC
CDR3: CATSGRGSGANVLTF

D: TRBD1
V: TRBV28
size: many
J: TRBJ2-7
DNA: TGTGCCAGCAGTTCTTTCCCCGGGACAGGGGGCGATTTAACCTACGAGCAGTACTTC
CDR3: CASSSFPGTGGDLTYEQYF

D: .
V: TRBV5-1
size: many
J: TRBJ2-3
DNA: TGCGCCAGCAGCTTGGCCACTCCGACAGATACGCAGTATTTT
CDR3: CASSLATPTDTQYF

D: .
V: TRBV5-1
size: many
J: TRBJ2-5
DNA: TGCGCCAGCAGCGCCAGGGACGTCTTCCCTCAAGAGACCCAGTACTTC
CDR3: CASSARDVFPQETQYF

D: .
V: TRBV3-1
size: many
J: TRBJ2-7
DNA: TGTGCCAGCAGCCAAGAAAGGGGAGGCCCCGAGCAGTACTTC
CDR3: CASSQERGGPEQYF

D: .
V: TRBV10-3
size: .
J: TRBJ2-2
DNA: TGTGCCATCAGCTTGCGCCTGAACACCGGGGAGCTGTTTTTT
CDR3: CAISLRLNTGELFF

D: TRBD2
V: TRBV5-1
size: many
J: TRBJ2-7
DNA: TGCGCCAGCAGCACCGGACTAGCGGGGACCTACGAGCAGTACTTC
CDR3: CASSTGLAGTYEQYF

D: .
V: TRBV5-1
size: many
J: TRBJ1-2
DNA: TGCGCCAGCAGCTTCGCGAATACAGGGAACTATGGCTACACCTTC
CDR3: CASSFANTGNYGYTF

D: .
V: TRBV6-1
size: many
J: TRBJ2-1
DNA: TGTGCCAGCACCGACGGGGGGCCCTACAATGAGCAGTTCTTC
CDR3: CASTDGGPYNEQFF

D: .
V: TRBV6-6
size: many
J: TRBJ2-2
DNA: TGTGCCAGCAGATCTCAGGGGATCGGGGAGCTGTTTTTT
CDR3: CASRSQGIGELFF

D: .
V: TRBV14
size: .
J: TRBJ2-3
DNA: TGTGCCAGCAGCCGCCGACCGGATACGCAGTATTTT
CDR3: CASSRRPDTQYF